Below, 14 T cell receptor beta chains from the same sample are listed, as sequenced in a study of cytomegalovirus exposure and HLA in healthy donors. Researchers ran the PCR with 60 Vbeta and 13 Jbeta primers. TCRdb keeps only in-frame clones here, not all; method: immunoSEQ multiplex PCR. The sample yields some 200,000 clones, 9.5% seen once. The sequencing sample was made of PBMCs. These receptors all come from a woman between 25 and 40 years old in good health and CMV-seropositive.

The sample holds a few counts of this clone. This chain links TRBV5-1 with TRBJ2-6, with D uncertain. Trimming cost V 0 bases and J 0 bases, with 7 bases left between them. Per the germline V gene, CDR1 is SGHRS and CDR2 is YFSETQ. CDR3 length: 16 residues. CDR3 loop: CASSLGSNSGANVLTF. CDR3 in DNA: TGCGCCAGCAGCTTGGGGTCTAACTCTGGGGCCAACGTCCTGACTTTC.

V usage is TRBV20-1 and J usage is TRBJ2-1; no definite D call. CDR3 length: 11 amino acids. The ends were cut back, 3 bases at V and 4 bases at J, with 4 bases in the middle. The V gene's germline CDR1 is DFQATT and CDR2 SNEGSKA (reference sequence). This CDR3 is CSASLYNEQFF. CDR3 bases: TGCAGTGCTAGCCTTTACAATGAGCAGTTCTTC.

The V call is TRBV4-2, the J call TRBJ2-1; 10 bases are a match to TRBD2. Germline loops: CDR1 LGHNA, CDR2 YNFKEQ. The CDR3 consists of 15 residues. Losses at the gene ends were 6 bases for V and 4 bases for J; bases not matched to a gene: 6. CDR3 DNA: TGTGCCAGCAGACCGGGACTAGCGCCTTACAATGAGCAGTTCTTC. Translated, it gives CASRPGLAPYNEQFF.

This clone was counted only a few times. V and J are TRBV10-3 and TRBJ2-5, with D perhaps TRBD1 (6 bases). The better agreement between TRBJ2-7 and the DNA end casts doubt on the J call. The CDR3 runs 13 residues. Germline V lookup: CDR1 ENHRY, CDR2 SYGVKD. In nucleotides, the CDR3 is TGTGCCATCAGTAGGACAGTCACCTACGAGCAGTACTTC. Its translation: CAISRTVTYEQYF.

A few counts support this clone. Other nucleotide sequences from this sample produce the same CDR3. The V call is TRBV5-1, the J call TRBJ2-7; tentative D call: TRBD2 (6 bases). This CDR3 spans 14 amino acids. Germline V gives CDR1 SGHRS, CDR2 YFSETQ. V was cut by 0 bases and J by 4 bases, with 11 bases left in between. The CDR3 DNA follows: TGCGCCAGCAGCTTGGTGTCGGGAGCGTACGAGCAGTACTTC. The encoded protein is CASSLVSGAYEQYF.

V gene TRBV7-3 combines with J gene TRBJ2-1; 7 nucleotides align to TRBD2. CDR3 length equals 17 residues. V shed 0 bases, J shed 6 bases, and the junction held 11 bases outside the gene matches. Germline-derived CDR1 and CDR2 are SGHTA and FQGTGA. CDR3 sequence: CASSLTPDSAGVNEQFF. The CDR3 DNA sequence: TGTGCCAGCAGCTTAACCCCCGACTCGGCGGGAGTCAATGAGCAGTTCTTC. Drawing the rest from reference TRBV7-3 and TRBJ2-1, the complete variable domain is GAGVSQTPSNKVTEKGKYVELRCDPISGHTALYWYRQSLGQGPEFLIYFQGTGAADDSGLPNDRFFAVRPEGSVSTLKIQRTERGDSAVYLCASSLTPDSAGVNEQFFGPGTRLTVL.

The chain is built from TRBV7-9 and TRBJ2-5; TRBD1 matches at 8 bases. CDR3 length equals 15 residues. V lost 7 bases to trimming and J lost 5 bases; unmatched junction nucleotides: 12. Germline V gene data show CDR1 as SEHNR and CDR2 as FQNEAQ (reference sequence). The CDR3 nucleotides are TGTGCCAGCACCCGTACGACAGGGGAAAAGGAGACCCAGTACTTC. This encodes CASTRTTGEKETQYF.

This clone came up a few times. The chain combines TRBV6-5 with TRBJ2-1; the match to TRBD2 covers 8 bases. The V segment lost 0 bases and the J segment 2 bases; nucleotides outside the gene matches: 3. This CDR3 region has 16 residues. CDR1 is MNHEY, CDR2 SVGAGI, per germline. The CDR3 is CASSYSGTSAYNEQFF. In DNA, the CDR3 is TGTGCCAGCAGTTACTCCGGGACTAGTGCCTACAATGAGCAGTTCTTC.

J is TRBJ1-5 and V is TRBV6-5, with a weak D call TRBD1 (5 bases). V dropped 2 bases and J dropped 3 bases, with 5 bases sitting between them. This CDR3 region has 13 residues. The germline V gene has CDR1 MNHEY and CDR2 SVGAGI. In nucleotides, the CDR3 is TGTGCCAGCAGTTACGGGGCCAATCAGCCCCAGCATTTT. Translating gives CASSYGANQPQHF.

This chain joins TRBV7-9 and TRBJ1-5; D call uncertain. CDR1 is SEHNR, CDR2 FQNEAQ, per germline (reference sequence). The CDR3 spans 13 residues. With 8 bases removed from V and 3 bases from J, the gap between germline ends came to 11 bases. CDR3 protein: CASSADFNQPQHF. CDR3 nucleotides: TGTGCCAGCTCGGCCGACTTCAATCAGCCCCAGCATTTT.

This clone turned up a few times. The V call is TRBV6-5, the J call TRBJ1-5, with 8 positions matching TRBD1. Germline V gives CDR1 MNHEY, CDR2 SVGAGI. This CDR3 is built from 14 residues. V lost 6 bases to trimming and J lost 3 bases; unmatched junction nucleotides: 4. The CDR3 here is CASSPGQVNQPQHF. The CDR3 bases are TGTGCCAGCAGCCCGGGACAGGTCAATCAGCCCCAGCATTTT.

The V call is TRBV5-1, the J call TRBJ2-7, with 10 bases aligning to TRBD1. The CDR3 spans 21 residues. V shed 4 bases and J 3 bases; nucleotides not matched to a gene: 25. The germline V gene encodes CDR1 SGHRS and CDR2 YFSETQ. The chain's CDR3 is CASSQGRPGQGTIGLVYEQYF. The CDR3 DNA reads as TGCGCCAGCAGCCAGGGTAGACCGGGACAGGGGACAATAGGGCTGGTCTACGAGCAGTACTTC.

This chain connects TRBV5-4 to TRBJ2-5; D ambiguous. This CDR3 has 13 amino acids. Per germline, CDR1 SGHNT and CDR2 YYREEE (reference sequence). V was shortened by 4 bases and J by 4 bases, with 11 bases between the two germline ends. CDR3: CASSKSKSETQYF. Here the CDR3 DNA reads TGTGCCAGCAGCAAGAGTAAGTCAGAGACCCAGTACTTC. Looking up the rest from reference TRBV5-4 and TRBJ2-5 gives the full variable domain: ETGVTQSPTHLIKTRGQQVTLRCSSQSGHNTVSWYQQALGQGPQFIFQYYREEENGRGNFPPRFSGLQFPNYSSELNVNALELDDSALYLCASSKSKSETQYFGPGTRLLVL.

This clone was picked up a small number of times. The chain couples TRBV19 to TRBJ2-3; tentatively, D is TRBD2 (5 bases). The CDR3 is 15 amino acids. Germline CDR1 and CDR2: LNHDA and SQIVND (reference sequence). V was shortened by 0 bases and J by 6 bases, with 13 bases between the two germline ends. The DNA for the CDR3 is TGTGCCAGTAGTATAGATAGCGAGCTCAGGGATACGCAGTATTTT. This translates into CASSIDSELRDTQYF.